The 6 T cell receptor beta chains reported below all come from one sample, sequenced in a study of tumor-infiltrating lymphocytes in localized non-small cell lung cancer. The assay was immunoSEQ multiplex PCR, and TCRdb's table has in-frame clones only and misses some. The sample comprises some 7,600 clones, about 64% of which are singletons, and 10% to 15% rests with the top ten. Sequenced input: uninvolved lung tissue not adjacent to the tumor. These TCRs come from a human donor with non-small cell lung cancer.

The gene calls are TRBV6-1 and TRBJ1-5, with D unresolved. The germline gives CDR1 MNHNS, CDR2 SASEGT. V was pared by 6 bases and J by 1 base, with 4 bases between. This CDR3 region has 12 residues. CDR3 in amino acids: CASRQSNQPQHF. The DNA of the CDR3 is TGTGCCAGCAGGCAGAGCAATCAGCCCCAGCATTTT.

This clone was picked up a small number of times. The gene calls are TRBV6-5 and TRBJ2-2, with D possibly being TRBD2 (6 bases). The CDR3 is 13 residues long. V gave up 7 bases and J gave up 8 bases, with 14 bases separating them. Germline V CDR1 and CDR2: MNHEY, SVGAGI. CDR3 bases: TGTGCCAGCACCCGGGGGTGGGAAGGGGAGCTGTTTTTT. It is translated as CASTRGWEGELFF.

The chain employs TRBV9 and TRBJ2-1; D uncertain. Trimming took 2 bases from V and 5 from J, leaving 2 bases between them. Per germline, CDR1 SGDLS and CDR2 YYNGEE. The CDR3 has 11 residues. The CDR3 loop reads CASSVNNEQFF. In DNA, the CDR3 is TGTGCCAGCAGCGTGAACAATGAGCAGTTCTTC. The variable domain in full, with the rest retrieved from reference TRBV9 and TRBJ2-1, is DSGVTQTPKHLITATGQRVTLRCSPRSGDLSVYWYQQSLDQGLQFLIQYYNGEERAKGNILERFSAQQFPDLHSELNLSSLELGDSALYFCASSVNNEQFFGPGTRLTVL.

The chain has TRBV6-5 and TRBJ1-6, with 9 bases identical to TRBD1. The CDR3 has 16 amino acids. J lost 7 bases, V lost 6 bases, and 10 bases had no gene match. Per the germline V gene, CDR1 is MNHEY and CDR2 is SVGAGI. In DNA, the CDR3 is TGTGCCAGCAGCTACCTACAGGGGGCGACGAATTCACCCCTCCACTTT. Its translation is CASSYLQGATNSPLHF.

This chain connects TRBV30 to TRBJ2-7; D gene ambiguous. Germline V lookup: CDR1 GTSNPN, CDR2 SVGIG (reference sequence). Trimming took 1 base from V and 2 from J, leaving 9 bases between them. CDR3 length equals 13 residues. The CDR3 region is CAWSAAQAYEQYF. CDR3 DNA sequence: TGTGCCTGGAGTGCGGCACAAGCCTACGAGCAGTACTTC.

The DNA of the CDR3 is TGTGCCTGGAGTGTACGCGGGGATGAGTACTTC. Its translation: CAWSVRGDEYF. The chain employs TRBV30 and TRBJ2-7; D is possibly TRBD2 (6 bases). Germline V lookup: CDR1 GTSNPN, CDR2 SVGIG (reference sequence). The CDR3 contains 11 residues. V lost 0 bases and J 11 bases, leaving 11 bases between the germline ends.